This TCR beta chain came from a study of blood T cell repertoires in COVID-19. Germline values: CDR1 GTSNPN, CDR2 SVGIG (reference sequence). Trimming pared 5 bases from V and 7 bases from J, leaving 17 bases between. This CDR3 has 13 residues. Produced via immunoSEQ multiplex PCR; TCRdb's table is partial and in-frame only. The repertoire holds around 40,000 clones, with approximately 91% as singletons. This chain uses TRBV30 with TRBJ1-2; D may be TRBD1 (6 bases). The sequence was collected from a human donor in a cohort sampled during active COVID-19. Sequencing was carried out using peripheral blood. CDR3 in amino acids: CAWEAGGVSGYTF. Written as DNA, the CDR3 is TGTGCCTGGGAGGCGGGGGGCGTCTCTGGCTACACCTTC.